This TCR beta chain was sequenced in a study of blood T cell repertoires in COVID-19. At the level of the study: Samples of COVID-19 (acute and convalescent) were obtained from the United States, Italy and Spain. Sources were T cells, B-cell-depleted T cells, or PBMCs; the material itself was cDNA or gDNA.

Original processing methods: Using reference gene primer amplification, nucleated cell counts were estimated. Here immunoSEQ multiplex PCR was the method, and the copy in TCRdb shows in-frame clones only, minus some. V, J and clone size are those of that table, while D and trimming were read from the DNA. The top ten clones hold approximately 2.1% of a sample with roughly 430,000 clones, over 75% of them seen once. Trimming cost V 2 bases and J 6 bases; bases outside gene matches: 12. The CDR3 loop spans 15 amino acids. Per the germline V gene, CDR1 is GTSNPN and CDR2 is SVGIG (reference sequence). The J gene is TRBJ2-7, the V gene TRBV30; TRBD1 aligns across 8 bases. This TCR derives from a woman between 40 and 50 years old with acute COVID-19. The sequenced sample was PBMCs or T cells enriched from blood (not recorded which). CDR3 in amino acids: CAWSRRTGPGSEQYF. CDR3 bases: TGTGCCTGGAGTCGCCGGACAGGGCCGGGCTCCGAGCAGTACTTC.